The 22 T cell receptor beta chains given below trace back to one sample, sequenced in a study of Ad26.COV2.S vaccination and SARS-CoV-2 variants. The protocol was immunoSEQ multiplex PCR, while the TCRdb copy is restricted to in-frame clones and leaves out a portion. The sample carries hundreds of thousands of clones, approximately 92% recorded once. Treatment given: 19 received Ad26.COV2.S at low or high dose, single or two shots; roughly 5 received placebo; per-sample allocation not given. Collection of the samples took place on day 63 after the first injection of vaccine or placebo. The source material was peripheral blood, sampled in a trial of Ad26.COV2.S vaccine versus placebo. These TCRs come from a person aged 18-65 years who received the Ad26.COV2.S COVID-19 vaccine or a placebo.

The CDR3 is CASSQIKYPYEQYF. Written as DNA, the CDR3 is TGTGCCAGCAGCCAAATAAAATACCCCTACGAGCAGTACTTC. The V and J genes are TRBV14 and TRBJ2-7; D is unresolved. The CDR3 consists of 14 residues. CDR1 SGHDN and CDR2 FVKESK come from the germline V gene. V shed 2 bases and J shed 2 bases, with 10 bases lying between them.

The chain carries TRBV11-2 and TRBJ1-1; D remains unclear. Germline CDR1 is SGHAT and CDR2 is FQNNGV. Trimming removed 7 bases at V and 6 bases at J, with 18 bases between. The CDR3 loop spans 14 amino acids. In DNA, the CDR3 is TGTGCCAGCACCATCCGGTGGGATCATCCTGAAGCTTTCTTT. Translating it yields CASTIRWDHPEAFF. The full variable domain, rest sourced from reference TRBV11-2 and TRBJ1-1, is EAGVAQSPRYKIIEKRQSVAFWCNPISGHATLYWYQQILGQGPKLLIQFQNNGVVDDSQLPKDRFSAERLKGVDSTLKIQPAKLEDSAVYLCASTIRWDHPEAFFGQGTRLTVV.

This chain joins TRBV9 and TRBJ2-3, with TRBD1 as a possible D gene (6 bases). Germline assignment: CDR1 SGDLS and CDR2 YYNGEE. The CDR3 is 15 amino acids. With 4 bases removed from V and 2 bases from J, the gap between germline ends came to 14 bases. CDR3: CASSRLGTPTDTQYF. CDR3 nucleotide sequence: TGTGCCAGCAGCCGTCTGGGGACACCCACAGATACGCAGTATTTT. Using reference TRBV9 and TRBJ2-3 for the parts outside the CDR3, the full variable domain is DSGVTQTPKHLITATGQRVTLRCSPRSGDLSVYWYQQSLDQGLQFLIQYYNGEERAKGNILERFSAQQFPDLHSELNLSSLELGDSALYFCASSRLGTPTDTQYFGPGTRLTVL.

The gene calls are TRBV28 and TRBJ1-4, with TRBD1 matching over 8 bases. V lost 2 bases and J lost 8; bases outside the gene matches: 10. The CDR3 loop spans 16 amino acids. Germline values: CDR1 MDHEN, CDR2 SYDVKM. DNA for the CDR3: TGTGCCAGCAGTTTACGGTACCAGGGGGCAGGGGAAAAACTGTTTTTT. It codes for CASSLRYQGAGEKLFF.

This chain joins TRBV6-5 and TRBJ1-1; 8 bases are a match to TRBD1. The CDR3 loop spans 15 amino acids. The germline CDR1 and CDR2 sequences are MNHEY and SVGAGI. The V and J ends lost 4 bases and 5 bases, in that order; junction bases with no gene match: 9. CDR3 bases: TGTGCCAGCAGTTCCCAGGGGGCCCGGGGGACTGAAGCTTTCTTT. Translated, it gives CASSSQGARGTEAFF.

The V and J genes are TRBV2 and TRBJ2-1; a possible D gene is TRBD2 (5 bases). Per germline, CDR1 SNHLY and CDR2 FYNNEI. The CDR3 contains 13 residues. The V and J ends lost 6 bases and 8 bases respectively, with 14 bases between them. The CDR3 protein is CASRKRPRDEQFF. Here the CDR3 DNA reads TGTGCCAGCAGAAAGCGGCCTAGGGATGAGCAGTTCTTC.

Concerning this clone: The same CDR3 also results from other DNA sequences found in this sample. This chain uses TRBV3-1 (or the pseudogene TRBV3-2) with TRBJ2-5; 8 bases are a match to TRBD2. CDR1 LGHDT and CDR2 YNNKEL come from the germline V gene (reference sequence). The CDR3 is made up of 13 amino acids. The junction had 3 bases not matched to a gene; V was cut back by 4 bases and J by 5 bases. CDR3 in DNA: TGTGCCAGCAGCCTCCGCGGGGGGGAGACCCAGTACTTC. Its protein product is CASSLRGGETQYF.

The chain uses TRBV12-3 or TRBV12-4 and TRBJ1-1; perhaps TRBD1 as D (5 bases). The CDR3 consists of 13 residues. V was clipped by 3 bases and J by 10 bases, with 15 bases between them. The CDR3, as DNA: TGTGCCAGCAGTTTCGGCAGGGAGGTGGTAGCTTTCTTT. Translating gives CASSFGREVVAFF.

The V and J genes are TRBV20-1 and TRBJ2-1; D not certain. This CDR3 has 11 amino acids. V lost 3 bases and J lost 9, with 9 bases in between. The germline CDR1 and CDR2 sequences are DFQATT and SNEGSKA (reference sequence). CDR3 sequence reads: CSAREFSEQFF. As DNA, the CDR3 is TGCAGTGCTAGGGAATTTAGTGAGCAGTTCTTC.

The V call is TRBV23-1, the J call TRBJ2-7; 7 bases are a match to TRBD1. TRBV23-1 is an ORF, and what it does is uncertain. J gave up 3 bases and V 4 bases, and 12 bases lay outside the gene matches. The CDR3 consists of 16 residues. CDR3 in amino acids: CASSPSGTVNNYEQYF. DNA of the CDR3: TGCGCCAGCAGTCCTTCGGGGACAGTGAACAACTACGAGCAGTACTTC.

The chain carries TRBV12-3 or TRBV12-4 and TRBJ1-6; 7 bases align to TRBD1. The CDR3 covers 12 residues. Trimming removed 6 bases from V and 10 bases from J; junction bases left unmatched: 3. The CDR3 loop reads CASRTGTSPLHF. The CDR3 DNA is TGTGCCAGCAGGACAGGGACCTCACCCCTCCACTTT.

The CDR3 spells CASSLNDQRAFF. The CDR3 DNA follows: TGTGCCAGCAGCTTGAATGACCAGAGGGCTTTCTTT. The chain couples TRBV11-3 to TRBJ1-1, with no clear D. The CDR3 spans 12 residues. V was trimmed by 3 bases and J by 11 bases, leaving 13 bases between them. CDR1 and CDR2 from the germline V gene are SGHNT and YENEEA.

The chain carries TRBV4-3 and TRBJ2-1; 9 positions match TRBD2. Trimming at V came to 4 bases and at J to 6 bases, leaving 4 bases not matched to a gene. The germline V gene encodes CDR1 LGHNA and CDR2 YSLEER. The CDR3 spans 14 residues. CDR3 DNA sequence: TGCGCCAGCAGCCGACTGACTAGCGGCAATGAGCAGTTCTTC. As protein: CASSRLTSGNEQFF.

This sequence joins TRBV7-9 and TRBJ2-1; 10 bases fit TRBD1. The CDR3 sequence is 17 residues long. J lost 8 bases, V lost 2 bases, and 12 bases had no gene match. CDR1 SEHNR and CDR2 FQNEAQ come from the germline V gene (reference sequence). CDR3 protein: CASSLSLGTGVWHEQFF. Written as DNA, the CDR3 is TGTGCCAGCAGCTTAAGTCTAGGGACAGGGGTGTGGCATGAGCAGTTCTTC.

V is TRBV5-1 and J is TRBJ2-3, with D unresolved. Trimming shortened V by 1 base and J by 6 bases, and 9 bases separated the two germline ends. Germline CDR1 is SGHRS and CDR2 is YFSETQ. CDR3 length: 13 amino acids. The CDR3 here is CASSLLGEDTQYF. The DNA for the CDR3 is TGCGCCAGCAGCTTGCTCGGTGAGGATACGCAGTATTTT.

This sequence joins TRBV7-6 and TRBJ2-2; D not resolved. The CDR3 consists of 16 residues. V gave up 1 base and J gave up 1 base, with 10 bases separating them. Germline CDR1 is SGHVS and CDR2 is FNYEAQ. The CDR3 bases are TGTGCCAGCAGCTTAGGGTCTTTTTGGAACACCGGGGAGCTGTTTTTT. Its protein is CASSLGSFWNTGELFF.

This clone was seen a handful of times. The gene calls are TRBV7-9 and TRBJ1-5, with TRBD1 matching over 7 bases. V lost 2 bases, J lost 3 bases, and 4 bases stayed unmatched. The CDR3 runs to 15 residues. Germline V gives CDR1 SEHNR, CDR2 FQNEAQ (reference sequence). The CDR3 region is CASSLTGQDNQPQHF. CDR3 nucleotide sequence: TGTGCCAGCAGCTTAACCGGACAGGACAATCAGCCCCAGCATTTT.

The sample holds one count of this clone. The CDR3 reads CASSPRQLLEAFF. The CDR3 region has the DNA TGTGCCAGTAGTCCCCGACAGCTACTGGAAGCTTTCTTT. The V call is TRBV19, the J call TRBJ1-1; perhaps TRBD1 as D (5 bases). This CDR3 has 13 residues. The V and J ends lost 5 bases and 8 bases respectively, with 15 bases between them. CDR1 LNHDA and CDR2 SQIVND come from the germline V gene (reference sequence).

This clone was found once. The chain is built from TRBV4-3 and TRBJ1-1; no firm D call. The CDR3 spans 18 residues. Germline assignment: CDR1 LGHNA and CDR2 YSLEER. V gave up 0 bases and J gave up 3 bases, with 20 bases separating them. The CDR3 bases are TGCGCCAGCAGCCAAGATCCGGTGGTGGGTGGTCTCGACACTGAAGCTTTCTTT. It encodes CASSQDPVVGGLDTEAFF.

The rearrangement joins TRBV18 to TRBJ2-1; D is unresolved. The CDR3 loop spans 12 amino acids. Germline V lookup: CDR1 KGHSH, CDR2 LQKENI. V gave up 0 bases and J gave up 9 bases, with 6 bases separating them. CDR3 loop: CASSPPGPEQFF. The CDR3 coding sequence is TGTGCCAGCTCACCACCGGGCCCTGAGCAGTTCTTC.

This rearrangement joins TRBV10-3 to TRBJ2-7; D is unclear. Trimming took 5 bases from V and 1 from J, leaving 18 bases between them. The CDR3 covers 16 residues. Germline V gives CDR1 ENHRY, CDR2 SYGVKD. The CDR3: CAISQMASLPSYEQYF. The CDR3 DNA follows: TGTGCCATCAGTCAAATGGCCTCACTCCCTTCCTACGAGCAGTACTTC.

The genes are TRBV28 and TRBJ1-1; no firm D call. V dropped 2 bases and J dropped 1 base, with 8 bases sitting between them. Germline V CDR1 and CDR2: MDHEN, SYDVKM. This CDR3 region has 14 residues. CDR3 sequence (DNA): TGTGCCAGCAGTTTACCGGGGTGGAACACTGAAGCTTTCTTT. This encodes CASSLPGWNTEAFF.